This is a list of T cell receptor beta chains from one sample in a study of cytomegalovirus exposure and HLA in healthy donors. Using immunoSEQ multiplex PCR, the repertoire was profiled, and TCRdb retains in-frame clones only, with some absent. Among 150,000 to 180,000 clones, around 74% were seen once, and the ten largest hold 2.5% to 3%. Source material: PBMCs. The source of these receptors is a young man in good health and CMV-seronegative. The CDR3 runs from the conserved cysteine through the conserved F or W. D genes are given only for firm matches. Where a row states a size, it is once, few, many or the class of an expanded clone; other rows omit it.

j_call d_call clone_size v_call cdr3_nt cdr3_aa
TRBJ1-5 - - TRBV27 TGTGCCAGCAACCCCCGCCGGACAGATCAGCCCCAGCATTTT CASNPRRTDQPQHF
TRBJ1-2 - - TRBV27 TGTGCCAGCAGCCCCCTTGGAGCCATAGCCGGCTACACCTTC CASSPLGAIAGYTF
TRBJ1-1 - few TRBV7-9 TGTGCCAGCAGCGGAGGAGGGGAAGCTTTCTTT CASSGGGEAFF
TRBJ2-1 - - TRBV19 TGTGCCAGTAGTTCGGCCTACAATGAGCAGTTCTTC CASSSAYNEQFF
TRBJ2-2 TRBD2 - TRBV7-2 TGTGCCAGCAGCTATAAGACTAGCGGGACCGGGGAGCTGTTTTTT CASSYKTSGTGELFF
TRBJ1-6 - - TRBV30 TGTGCCTGGAGTGTACGGGAGGGATCAAGTTCACCCCTCCACTTT CAWSVREGSSSPLHF
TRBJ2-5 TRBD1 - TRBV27 TGTGCCAGCAGTCTCCAGGGGGCGACGGAGACCCAGTACTTC CASSLQGATETQYF
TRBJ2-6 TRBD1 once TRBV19 TGTGCCAGTTACCCAGGGGGCCGCTTTGGTTCCCCACGCTTGGGTAAGTCTGGGGCCAACGTCCTGACTTTC CASYPGGRFGSPRLGKSGANVLTF
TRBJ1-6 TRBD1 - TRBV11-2 TGTGCCAGCAGCGTAACAGGGGGTTCACCCCTTCACTTT CASSVTGGSPLHF
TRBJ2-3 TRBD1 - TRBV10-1 TGCGCCAGCAGTGAAGGGCAGGGGGCCGCAGATACGCAGTATTTT CASSEGQGAADTQYF
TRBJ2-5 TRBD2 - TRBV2 TGTGCCAGCAGGTCGGACGGGGGGATGGAGACCCAGTACTTC CASRSDGGMETQYF
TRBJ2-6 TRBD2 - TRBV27 TGTGCCAGCACCCTCGTCGGGGGGACCGGGGCCAACGGCCTGACTTTC CASTLVGGTGANGLTF
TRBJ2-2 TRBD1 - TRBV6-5 TGTGCCAGCAGTAGACAGGGTGTAAGCACCGGGGAGCTGTTTTTT CASSRQGVSTGELFF
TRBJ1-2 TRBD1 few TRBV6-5 TGTGCCAGCAGAGACGGGACAGCCTATGGCTACACCTTC CASRDGTAYGYTF
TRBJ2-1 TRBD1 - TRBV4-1 TGCGCCAGCAGCCAAGACGACAGGGGGCCCAATGAGCAGTTCTTC CASSQDDRGPNEQFF
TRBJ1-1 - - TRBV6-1 TGTGCCAGTGGCTCGCGGGGGGCCCCGAACACTGAAGCTTTCTTT CASGSRGAPNTEAFF
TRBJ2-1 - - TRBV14 TGTGCCAGCAGCCAAGATCCGGGGGCCTACAATGAGCAGTTCTTC CASSQDPGAYNEQFF
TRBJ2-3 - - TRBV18 TGTGCCAGCTCACCGTCGGACAGTCCGGATACGCAGTATTTT CASSPSDSPDTQYF
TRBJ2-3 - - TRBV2 TGTGCCAGCAGTGAACGGTCAGATACGCAGTATTTT CASSERSDTQYF
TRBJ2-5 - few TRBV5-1 TGCGCCAGCAGCCAAGAATACAAGGAGCGAAAGACCCAGTACTTC CASSQEYKERKTQYF
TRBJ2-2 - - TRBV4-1 TGCGCCAGCAGCCAAGTATATAGGGGGGGAAGCAGAACCGGGGAGCTGTTTTTT CASSQVYRGGSRTGELFF
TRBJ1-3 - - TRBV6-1 TGTGCCAGCAGTGAAATTCAGCGTAGCTCTGGAAACACCATATATTTT CASSEIQRSSGNTIYF
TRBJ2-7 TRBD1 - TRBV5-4 TGTGCCAGCAGCCCCGGACAGGGAGTGTCCTACGAGCAGTACTTC CASSPGQGVSYEQYF
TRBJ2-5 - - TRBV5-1 TGCGCCAGCAGCTTGGGGGGGACAACCTCCTCGGAGACCCAGTACTTC CASSLGGTTSSETQYF
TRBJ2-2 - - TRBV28 TGTGCCAGCAGTTTCTACAGGGACGACACCGGGGAGCTGTTTTTT CASSFYRDDTGELFF
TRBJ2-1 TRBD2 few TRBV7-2 TGTGCCAGCAGCTTAGGTAGCGGGGGCCCCTACAATGAGCAGTTCTTC CASSLGSGGPYNEQFF
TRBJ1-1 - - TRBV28 TGTGCCAGCAGTTTAGGCCACAGGGATGGCACTGAAGCTTTCTTT CASSLGHRDGTEAFF
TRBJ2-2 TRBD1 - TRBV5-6 TGTGCCAGCAGCTTGTTGAGGACAGGGGGCGACACCGGGGAGCTGTTTTTT CASSLLRTGGDTGELFF
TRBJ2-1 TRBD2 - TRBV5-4 TGTGCCAGCAGCCCGAGGAGCGGGGCCTACAATGAGCAGTTCTTC CASSPRSGAYNEQFF
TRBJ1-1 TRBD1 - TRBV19 TGTGCCAGTAGTATGCGAACGGCACAGGGGGCGAGAGGGAACACTGAAGCTTTCTTT CASSMRTAQGARGNTEAFF
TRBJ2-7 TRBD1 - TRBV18 TGTGCCAGCTTGTCAGACAGGGACCCGTCCTACGAGCAGTACTTC CASLSDRDPSYEQYF
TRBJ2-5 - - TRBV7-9 TGTGCCAGCAGCTTAGCAGGGCAGGGTGTGGGGACCCAGTACTTC CASSLAGQGVGTQYF
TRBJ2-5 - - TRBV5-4 TGTGCCAGCAGCTTGGGGGGGCGCGGAGAGACCCAGTACTTC CASSLGGRGETQYF
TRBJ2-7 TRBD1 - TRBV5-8 TGTGCCAGCAGCCGAGAATTCCGGGACAGAGTTTTTTCCTACGAGCAGTACTTC CASSREFRDRVFSYEQYF
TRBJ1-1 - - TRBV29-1 TGCAGCGTTGGGGCCGCTTTCGGCACTGAAGCTTTCTTT CSVGAAFGTEAFF
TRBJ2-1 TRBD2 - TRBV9 TGTGCCAGCAGCCCGCGACTAGCGGGGGCTAATGAGCAGTTCTTC CASSPRLAGANEQFF
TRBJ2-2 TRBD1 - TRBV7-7 TGTGCTAGCAGCCCATCGGGGACAGGCGACACCGGGGAGCTGTTTTTT CASSPSGTGDTGELFF
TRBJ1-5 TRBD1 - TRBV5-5 TGTGCCAGCAGCCGGGACAGAGGAAGTTGGAATCAGCCCCAGCATTTT CASSRDRGSWNQPQHF
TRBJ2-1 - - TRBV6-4 TGTGCCAGCAGCCGGGGGAATGAGCAGTTCTTC CASSRGNEQFF
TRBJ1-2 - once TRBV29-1 TGCAGCGTTGATAGGGACTACTATGGCTACACCTTC CSVDRDYYGYTF
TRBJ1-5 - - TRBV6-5 TGTGCCAGCAGTCACCGGGGGTGGGGGCAGCCCCAGCATTTT CASSHRGWGQPQHF
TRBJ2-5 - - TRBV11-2 TGTGCCAGCAGCTTAATGACAGGCCAAGAGACCCAGTACTTC CASSLMTGQETQYF
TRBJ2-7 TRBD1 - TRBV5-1 TGCGCCAGCAGCTTGGCACCGACAGGGGTCATCCTTCACGAGCAGTACTTC CASSLAPTGVILHEQYF
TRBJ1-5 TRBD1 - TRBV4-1 TGCGCCAGCAGCCAAGGCAGGGGGGATCAGCCCCAGCATTTT CASSQGRGDQPQHF
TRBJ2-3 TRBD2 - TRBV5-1 TGCGCCAGCAGCTTACGGACTAGCGGGGTCGGCACAGATACGCAGTATTTT CASSLRTSGVGTDTQYF
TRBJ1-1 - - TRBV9 TGTGCCACTGGCAGGGGAGACACTGAAGCTTTCTTT CATGRGDTEAFF
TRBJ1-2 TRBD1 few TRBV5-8 TGTGCCAGCAGCTTGGCAGGGGGCTATGGCTACACCTTC CASSLAGGYGYTF
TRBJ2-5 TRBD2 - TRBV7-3 TGTGCCAGCAGCTTAACCTCGGGGGGGCTTGAGACCCAGTACTTC CASSLTSGGLETQYF
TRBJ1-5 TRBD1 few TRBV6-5 TGTGCCAGCAGCTGGACAGGGGGCTTGGATCAGCCCCAGCATTTT CASSWTGGLDQPQHF